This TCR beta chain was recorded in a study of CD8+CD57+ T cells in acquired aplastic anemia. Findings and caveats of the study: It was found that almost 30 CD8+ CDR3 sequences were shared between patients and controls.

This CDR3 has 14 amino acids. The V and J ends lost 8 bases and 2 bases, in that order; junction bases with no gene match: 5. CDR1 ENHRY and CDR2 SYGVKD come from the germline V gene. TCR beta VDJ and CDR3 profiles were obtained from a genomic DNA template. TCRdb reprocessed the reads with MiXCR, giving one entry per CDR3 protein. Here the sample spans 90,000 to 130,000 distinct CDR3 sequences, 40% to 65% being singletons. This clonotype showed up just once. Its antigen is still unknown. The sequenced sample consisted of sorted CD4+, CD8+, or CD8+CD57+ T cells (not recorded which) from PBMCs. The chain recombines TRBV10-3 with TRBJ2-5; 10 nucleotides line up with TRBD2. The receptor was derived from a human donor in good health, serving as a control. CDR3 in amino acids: CAIQGTSVQETQYF. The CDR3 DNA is TGTGCCATCCAAGGGACTAGCGTTCAAGAGACCCAGTACTTC.